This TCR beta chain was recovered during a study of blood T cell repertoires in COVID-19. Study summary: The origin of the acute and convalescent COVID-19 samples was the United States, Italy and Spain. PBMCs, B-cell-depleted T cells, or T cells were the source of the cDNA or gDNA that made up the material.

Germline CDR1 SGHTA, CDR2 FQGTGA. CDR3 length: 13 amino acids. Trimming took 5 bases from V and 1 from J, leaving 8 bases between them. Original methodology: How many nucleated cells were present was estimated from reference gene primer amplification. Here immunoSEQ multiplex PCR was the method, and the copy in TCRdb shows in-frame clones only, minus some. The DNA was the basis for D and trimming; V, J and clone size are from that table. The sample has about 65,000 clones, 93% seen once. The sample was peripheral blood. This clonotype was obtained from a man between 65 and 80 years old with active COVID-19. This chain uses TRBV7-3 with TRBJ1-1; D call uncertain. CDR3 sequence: CASSRTKNTEAFF. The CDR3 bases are TGTGCCAGCAGCCGAACTAAGAACACTGAAGCTTTCTTT.